Below, 2 T cell receptor beta chains from the same sample are listed, as sequenced in a study of T cell repertoires in cytomegalovirus infection. TCRdb reprocessed the reads with MiXCR, giving one entry per CDR3 protein. The sample consists of 150,000 to 200,000 distinct CDR3 sequences, over 13% of them appearing once. Sample: PBMCs. The receptors originated from a human donor in good health (CMV status not recorded). Some clones in this sample may be carry-over from other donors' samples.

This chain joins TRBV29-1 and TRBJ2-7; D unclear. The CDR3 is 11 residues long. V lost 2 bases to trimming and J lost 2 bases, with 4 bases between them. The germline V gene encodes CDR1 SQVTM and CDR2 ANQGSEA. The CDR3 loop is CSVESPYEQYF. The CDR3 nucleotides are TGCAGCGTTGAAAGCCCCTACGAGCAGTACTTC.

This chain links TRBV10-3 with TRBJ1-1; D is perhaps TRBD1 (5 bases). Trimming left V 9 bases short and J 2 bases short, with 10 bases between. The CDR3 length is 12 residues. Germline CDR1 ENHRY, CDR2 SYGVKD. The CDR3 DNA reads TGTGCCATGAGGGGTCCAAACACTGAAGCTTTCTTT. Protein product: CAMRGPNTEAFF.